These T cell receptor beta chains were read from a single sample in a study of shared clonotypes between healthy human individuals. The table came from immunoSEQ multiplex PCR; TCRdb's copy has only in-frame clones and leaves some out. The sample shows about 2,500,000 clones, roughly nine tenths of them seen only once. The source material was naive CD4+ T cells sorted from blood. The receptors come from a man aged 18 to 30 in good health. Both conserved end residues are part of each CDR3.

J gene	V gene	CDR3 protein
TRBJ1-1	TRBV11-2	CASSPQGAGGTEAFF
TRBJ2-5	TRBV5-1	CASSLPGEETQYF
TRBJ2-7	TRBV13	CASSLGLGQGAQEQYF
TRBJ2-5	TRBV5-1	CASSLGSSGMETQYF
TRBJ2-7	TRBV5-4	CASSLSLAREQYF
TRBJ2-5	TRBV5-1	CASSSRSGGNGETQYF
TRBJ1-1	TRBV6-5	CASSYSTYNQGEAFF
TRBJ1-1	TRBV7-9	CASSLGGGGRGTEAFF
TRBJ2-2	TRBV5-1	CASSPPGLAFSGELFF
TRBJ2-7	TRBV4-1	CASSPGLTGGPVYEQYF
TRBJ2-6	TRBV30	CAWSVLTGANVLTF
TRBJ1-2	TRBV20-1	CSAPGGPGYTF
TRBJ1-1	TRBV6-5	CASSFRRNTEAFF
TRBJ2-1	TRBV7-3	CASSSGLAGGDEQFF
TRBJ2-1	TRBV18	CASSPPPTSGQNEQFF
TRBJ2-1	TRBV25-1	CASSDWSSNNEQFF
TRBJ2-3	TRBV19	CASSLQGTDTQYF
TRBJ1-6	TRBV15	CATSRDQRQGANSPLHF
TRBJ2-5	TRBV6-6	CASSRLDQETQYF
TRBJ1-5	TRBV4-1	CASSPRHTGGAPPPQHF
TRBJ1-2	TRBV25-1	CASRGSNYGYTF
TRBJ2-1	TRBV18	CASSPMAVSGSEQFF
TRBJ1-2	TRBV27	CASSKRTAINYGYTF
TRBJ2-3	TRBV27	CASKGSTDTQYF
TRBJ2-7	TRBV6-6	CASSYSPGFAYEQYF
TRBJ1-5	TRBV29-1	CSERGVSNQPQHF
TRBJ2-7	TRBV18	CASSQGRDYEQYF
TRBJ1-2	TRBV10-3	CAISEKGANYGYTF
TRBJ2-2	TRBV6-6	CASTQPGGELFF
TRBJ2-7	TRBV13	CASSLDGGAGGFYEQYF
TRBJ2-6	TRBV5-1	CASSLVGSTSGANVLTF
TRBJ2-1	TRBV19	CASNGGRAGEQFF
TRBJ2-2	TRBV5-1	CASSFLITGELFF
TRBJ2-5	TRBV6-5	CASSYRGFGETQYF
TRBJ1-5	TRBV4-1	CASSFPDRTNQPQHF
TRBJ2-2	TRBV5-1	CASRTSSNTGELFF
TRBJ2-5	TRBV12-5	CASGTIQGAGETQYF
TRBJ2-2	TRBV10-3	CATKDRDGNTGELFF
TRBJ1-6	TRBV30	CAWTAGDRSSPLHF
TRBJ2-7	TRBV11-2	CASSLVGSGEQYF
TRBJ1-1	TRBV11-2	CASSFGQGGTEAFF
TRBJ2-1	TRBV18	CASSPPWNEQFF
TRBJ2-2	TRBV7-7	CASSLAGATGELFF
TRBJ1-6	TRBV19	CASQGTGSSYNSPLHF
TRBJ1-6	TRBV10-3	CAISELLQVLHF
TRBJ2-1	TRBV5-8	CASSSRASGQFF
TRBJ2-5	TRBV2	CASSDRGWRTEETQYF
TRBJ2-7	TRBV5-1	CASRTMGGDYEQYF
TRBJ2-3	TRBV30	CAWSRADTQYF
TRBJ2-1	TRBV7-2	CASSWGTSTNEQFF
TRBJ2-7	TRBV11-2	CASSFRLAGGKSYEQYF
TRBJ2-3	TRBV4-1	CASSLKEGQGLTDTQYF
TRBJ2-7	TRBV6-5	CASSSPREGSYEQYF
TRBJ2-7	TRBV15	CATSSEPWTGVPYEQYF
TRBJ2-5	TRBV7-2	CASSLVSDLYQETQYF
TRBJ2-5	TRBV2	CASSEAGVQETQYF
TRBJ1-1	TRBV29-1	CSGIGHGGNTEAFF